The 9 T cell receptor beta chains below come from one sample, sequenced in a study of regulatory T cells in long-lasting Graves disease. Time point in this sample: newly diagnosed GD, antithyroid drugs for less than 3 months. Construction of the TCR library relied on RNA isolated from PBMCs. Construction of the TCR beta libraries employed iRepertoire HTBI primers in conjunction with Arm-PCR of CDR3 regions. TCRdb recomputed calls from the multiplex PCR reads with MiXCR, one row per CDR3 protein. The data contain over 450,000 distinct CDR3 sequences, about 11% of them singletons. These data were likewise used in another study, on T cells in Graves' hyperthyroidism and ophthalmopathy.

The source was peripheral blood mononuclear cells (PBMCs), collected at new diagnosis, from a patient treated with antithyroid drugs. The source of these receptors is a woman in her 30s with Graves disease.

This clonotype has a count of ten or more. The chain uses TRBV28 and TRBJ2-7, with TRBD1 matching 7 bases. V trimming: 5 bases; J trimming: 3 bases; junction bases outside the gene matches: 10. CDR3 size: 15 residues. Per germline, CDR1 MDHEN and CDR2 SYDVKM. CDR3 sequence reads: CASSLTGTALYEQYF. DNA of the CDR3: TGTGCCAGCAGTCTCACCGGGACAGCGCTCTACGAGCAGTACTTC.

This clonotype was counted ten times or more. This chain uses TRBV18 with TRBJ2-1; 11 nucleotides agree with TRBD1. The CDR3 has 14 amino acids. CDR1 is KGHSH and CDR2 is LQKENI in the germline V gene. V was clipped by 3 bases and J by 6 bases; unmatched bases: 1. The CDR3 nucleotides read TGTGCCAGCTCACCCGGGACAGGGGGCAATGAGCAGTTCTTC. Translation: CASSPGTGGNEQFF.

This chain links TRBV3-1 with TRBJ1-5, with D perhaps matching TRBD1 (6 bases). The CDR3 sequence is 15 residues long. Germline V gene sequence: CDR1 LGHDT, CDR2 YNNKEL (reference sequence). With 1 base removed from V and 11 bases from J, the gap between germline ends came to 18 bases. Written as DNA, the CDR3 is TGTGCCAGCAGCCAAGGTCCCTCCGGGGCAGGGGCCCAGCATTTT. It encodes CASSQGPSGAGAQHF.

The chain combines TRBV20-1 with TRBJ1-2, with 7 bases identical to TRBD1. Germline V gene lookup returns CDR1 DFQATT and CDR2 SNEGSKA (reference sequence). The ends lost 5 bases at V and 4 bases at J; junction bases unmatched: 10. The CDR3 consists of 14 residues. CDR3 loop: CSAHIQGGGYGYTF. Here the CDR3 DNA reads TGCAGTGCTCATATTCAGGGGGGGGGCTATGGCTACACCTTC.

In nucleotides, the CDR3 is TGTGCCAGCAGCCCCCGCGGGCGTAGCGCCCCGAACACCGGGGAGCTGTTTTTT. This codes for CASSPRGRSAPNTGELFF. The genes are TRBV12-3 or TRBV12-4 and TRBJ2-2; D is possibly TRBD2 (5 bases). Trimming pared 6 bases from V and 0 bases from J, leaving 20 bases between. This CDR3 is 18 amino acids long.

At least ten counts were recorded for this clonotype. V and J are TRBV2 and TRBJ2-7; no reliable D call. Deletions cut 1 base from V and 6 bases from J, with 13 bases between. From germline, CDR1 is SNHLY and CDR2 FYNNEI. The CDR3 has 14 residues. The CDR3 coding sequence is TGTGCCAGCAGTGAAGGTCGAAGGGCCGTCGAGCAGTACTTC. As protein: CASSEGRRAVEQYF.

This clonotype appeared many times. CDR3 sequence: CASSFGREGEQFF. Written as DNA, the CDR3 is TGTGCCAGCAGTTTCGGGAGGGAGGGTGAGCAGTTCTTC. The V gene is TRBV12-3 or TRBV12-4, the J gene TRBJ2-1, with 8 bases aligning to TRBD2. The CDR3 consists of 13 residues. The V gene end was trimmed by 3 bases and the J gene end by 9 bases; junction bases not matched to a gene: 4.

CDR3 DNA: TGTGCCAGTAGTATAGGGGAGGACCGACGTTTCTATGGCTACACCTTC. Translating it yields CASSIGEDRRFYGYTF. The V call is TRBV19, the J call TRBJ1-2; the D is unclear. Germline CDR1 and CDR2: LNHDA and SQIVND (reference sequence). The CDR3 is 16 residues long. Trimming stripped 1 base from V and 4 bases from J, with 16 bases between.

This clonotype was seen only once. This chain joins TRBV2 and TRBJ1-1, with unresolved D. CDR3 size: 15 residues. V was pared by 4 bases and J by 0 bases, with 12 bases between. CDR1 is SNHLY, CDR2 FYNNEI, per germline. The CDR3 sequence: CASSGFVSMNTEAFF. The CDR3, as DNA: TGTGCCAGCAGTGGTTTTGTATCAATGAACACTGAAGCTTTCTTT.